Following are 27 T cell receptor beta chains from one sample sequenced in a study of cytomegalovirus exposure and HLA in healthy donors. PCR primers comprised 60 Vbeta and 13 Jbeta primers. This table comes from immunoSEQ multiplex PCR, and its TCRdb copy is limited to in-frame clones, with some not included. The sample lists 120,000 or so clones, about 80% occurring once. Sequencing used PBMCs. Source of these receptors: a man under 40 in good health and CMV-seronegative.

This sequence joins TRBV14 and TRBJ1-2; D possibly corresponds to TRBD1 (5 bases). The ends were cut back, 1 base at V and 8 bases at J, with 14 bases in the middle. The CDR3 length is 14 residues. CDR1 SGHDN and CDR2 FVKESK come from the germline V gene. For the CDR3, the DNA is TGTGCCAGCAGCCAAGTGGGAAGGCAGGGAGGCTACACCTTC. Protein product: CASSQVGRQGGYTF.

The chain joins TRBV19 to TRBJ1-1; weak D call: TRBD1 (6 bases). The V gene's germline CDR1 is LNHDA and CDR2 SQIVND (reference sequence). Trimming cost V 3 bases and J 2 bases, with 13 bases left between them. The CDR3 loop spans 15 amino acids. The CDR3 nucleotides read TGTGCCAGTAGTATTCTTCCAGGGGCTAACACTGAAGCTTTCTTT. This encodes CASSILPGANTEAFF.

As concerns this clone: Mismatch with germline at one junction end may stem from a read error. The genes are TRBV2 and TRBJ1-5; no definite D call. CDR1 and CDR2 (germline): SNHLY, FYNNEI. This CDR3 spans 12 amino acids. The DNA for the CDR3 is TGTGCCAGCAGAGGGAGTGATCAGCCCCAGAATTTT. This sequence encodes CASRGSDQPQNF.

This sequence joins TRBV29-1 and TRBJ2-1; 8 positions match TRBD2. The CDR3 contains 17 residues. Germline V gene lookup returns CDR1 SQVTM and CDR2 ANQGSEA. After removal of 7 bases from V and 5 bases from J, the junction contained 19 bases not matched to a gene. CDR3 amino acids: CSGGDSGRTYRNNEQFF. Written as DNA, the CDR3 is TGCAGCGGGGGAGACAGCGGGAGAACTTACCGAAACAATGAGCAGTTCTTC.

V is TRBV11-3 and J is TRBJ2-3; no firm D call. V was trimmed by 2 bases and J by 3 bases, leaving 6 bases between them. From germline, CDR1 is SGHNT and CDR2 YENEEA. The CDR3 is 13 amino acids. The CDR3 DNA sequence: TGTGCCAGCAGCTTAATGTCTACAGATACGCAGTATTTT. Translation: CASSLMSTDTQYF.

The chain joins TRBV28 to TRBJ2-5, with a possible D match to TRBD2 (5 bases). CDR3 size: 17 residues. Germline CDR1 reads MDHEN; CDR2 reads SYDVKM. Trimming removed 8 bases at V and 1 base at J, with 23 bases between. Here the CDR3 DNA reads TGTGCCAGCCAGGACTCGGGAAGGATATCCCCCCAAGAGACCCAGTACTTC. It yields the protein CASQDSGRISPQETQYF. Full variable domain (outside the CDR3, taken from reference TRBV28 and TRBJ2-5): DVKVTQSSRYLVKRTGEKVFLECVQDMDHENMFWYRQDPGLGLRLIYFSYDVKMKEKGDIPEGYSVSREKKERFSLILESASTNQTSMYLCASQDSGRISPQETQYFGPGTRLLVL.

The gene calls are TRBV19 and TRBJ2-7; no clear D. The CDR3 length is 14 residues. Trimming shortened V by 5 bases and J by 2 bases, and 13 bases separated the two germline ends. Germline CDR1 reads LNHDA; CDR2 reads SQIVND (reference sequence). The CDR3 region is CASSRAGQTYEQYF. CDR3 DNA: TGTGCCAGTAGTCGCGCAGGCCAGACCTACGAGCAGTACTTC.

This clone was seen a single time. The V and J genes are TRBV7-9 and TRBJ2-1; D possibly corresponds to TRBD1 (6 bases). CDR1 is SEHNR, CDR2 FQNEAQ, per germline (reference sequence). The CDR3 totals 15 residues. V gave up 5 bases and J gave up 3 bases, with 14 bases separating them. For the CDR3, the DNA is TGTGCCAGCAGCCAACTTGGACAGATCTACAATGAGCAGTTCTTC. This codes for CASSQLGQIYNEQFF.

The chain carries TRBV7-8 and TRBJ2-7; the match to TRBD2 covers 8 bases. This CDR3 contains 16 residues. With 5 bases clipped from V and 3 bases from J, the junction kept 12 bases outside the gene matches. Germline V gene sequence: CDR1 SGHVS, CDR2 FQNEAQ. The CDR3 region is CASSLGYREGRYEQYF. In DNA, the CDR3 is TGTGCCAGCAGCCTAGGTTACCGGGAGGGCCGCTACGAGCAGTACTTC.

This chain links TRBV13 with TRBJ2-5; 7 bases line up with TRBD1. Germline loops: CDR1 PRHDT, CDR2 FYEKMQ (reference sequence). Trimming cost V 4 bases and J 5 bases; bases outside gene matches: 7. The CDR3 loop spans 14 amino acids. This CDR3 reads CASSSQTGVETQYF. CDR3 DNA sequence: TGTGCCAGCAGCTCTCAAACAGGGGTGGAGACCCAGTACTTC.

The chain employs TRBV29-1 and TRBJ2-7; D perhaps matches TRBD2 (7 bases). V was shortened by 4 bases and J by 2 bases, with 15 bases between the two germline ends. CDR3 length: 14 residues. Germline CDR1 reads SQVTM; CDR2 reads ANQGSEA. DNA for the CDR3: TGCAGCGTTGTCAGGGAGGGGACAACCTACGAGCAGTACTTC. It translates to CSVVREGTTYEQYF.

Here the CDR3 DNA reads TGTGCCAGCAGTTACGGAGATGCGGGGCAGCCCCAGCATTTT. Amino acid sequence: CASSYGDAGQPQHF. J is TRBJ1-5 and V is TRBV6-5; D remains unclear. CDR3 length: 14 amino acids. V lost 2 bases to trimming and J lost 7 bases, with 12 bases between them. Germline CDR1 and CDR2: MNHEY and SVGAGI.

The chain employs TRBV18 and TRBJ2-3; D is unclear. This CDR3 comprises 14 residues. V was pared by 0 bases and J by 0 bases, with 4 bases between. Germline V gives CDR1 KGHSH, CDR2 LQKENI. The CDR3 DNA reads as TGTGCCAGCTCACCACCAACTAGCACAGATACGCAGTATTTT. Its translation is CASSPPTSTDTQYF.

The chain uses TRBV5-4 and TRBJ2-5, with 10 bases that match TRBD2. This CDR3 contains 15 residues. Germline V lookup: CDR1 SGHNT, CDR2 YYREEE (reference sequence). Germline trimming cut 1 base from V and 5 bases from J; bases unmatched to any gene: 5. The CDR3 nucleotides read TGTGCCAGCAGCTTGCTAGCGGGAGTGAGGGAGACCCAGTACTTC. Protein: CASSLLAGVRETQYF.

V and J are TRBV28 and TRBJ2-7, with TRBD1 matching over 8 bases. Germline CDR1 and CDR2: MDHEN and SYDVKM. V was clipped by 5 bases and J by 8 bases; unmatched bases: 17. The CDR3 extends over 16 amino acids. The CDR3 is CASSPPYGDRSWKQYF. CDR3 nucleotides: TGTGCCAGCAGTCCCCCTTATGGGGACAGGTCTTGGAAGCAGTACTTC.

The chain uses TRBV13 and TRBJ2-4, with TRBD2 matching over 9 bases. The CDR3 consists of 16 residues. Germline V gene lookup returns CDR1 PRHDT and CDR2 FYEKMQ (reference sequence). Trimming removed 0 bases from V and 5 bases from J; junction bases left unmatched: 5. The CDR3 DNA follows: TGTGCCAGCAGCTTAGGGGCGGGAGGGCCCCAAAACATTCAGTACTTC. This codes for CASSLGAGGPQNIQYF.

The V and J genes are TRBV19 and TRBJ2-2; 14 bases map to TRBD2. The germline CDR1 and CDR2 sequences are LNHDA and SQIVND (reference sequence). This CDR3 spans 18 amino acids. V shed 2 bases and J 5 bases; nucleotides not matched to a gene: 7. The CDR3 region has the DNA TGTGCCAGTAGTATAACCCGGACTAGCGGGAGGAGAACCGGGGAGCTGTTTTTT. Its translation is CASSITRTSGRRTGELFF.

As regards this clone: One junction end disagrees with the germline gene, perhaps due to a read error. The chain recombines TRBV4-3 with TRBJ1-5; 9 bases align to TRBD1. Germline V CDR1 and CDR2: LGHNA, YSLEER. CDR3 length: 15 amino acids. The CDR3 coding sequence is TGCGCCAGCAGCGGGGACAGGGCCACAAATCAGCCCCAGAATTTT. This gives the protein CASSGDRATNQPQNF.

This chain uses TRBV19 with TRBJ1-1; D ambiguous. Germline CDR1 reads LNHDA; CDR2 reads SQIVND (reference sequence). V shed 3 bases and J shed 1 base, with 12 bases lying between them. The CDR3 spans 15 residues. CDR3 sequence reads: CASSIGGTRNTEAFF. As DNA, the CDR3 is TGTGCCAGTAGTATTGGAGGCACTAGGAACACTGAAGCTTTCTTT.

As to this clone: The same CDR3 is also encoded by other DNA sequences in this sample. The chain links TRBV5-1 to TRBJ2-3; TRBD2 matches 8 bases. The CDR3 runs to 15 residues. Germline CDR1 is SGHRS and CDR2 is YFSETQ. The V segment lost 2 bases and the J segment 2 bases; nucleotides outside the gene matches: 4. Here the CDR3 DNA reads TGCGCCAGCAGCTTAGGACTAGCATCCACAGATACGCAGTATTTT. Protein sequence: CASSLGLASTDTQYF.

The V gene is TRBV4-1, the J gene TRBJ1-2; D is unclear. CDR3 length: 13 residues. CDR1 and CDR2 from the germline V gene are MGHRA and YSYEKL. Deletions cut 5 bases from V and 2 bases from J, with 9 bases between. The CDR3 spells CASSTRGNYGYTF. The DNA of the CDR3 is TGCGCCAGCAGCACCCGAGGCAACTATGGCTACACCTTC.

This sequence joins TRBV27 and TRBJ2-5; the match to TRBD2 covers 14 bases. Germline V gene lookup returns CDR1 MNHEY and CDR2 SMNVEV (reference sequence). Trimming cost V 5 bases and J 4 bases; bases outside gene matches: 6. This CDR3 is 16 amino acids long. CDR3 sequence (DNA): TGTGCCAGCAGTGGGAGACTAGCGGGAGGGGGAGAGACCCAGTACTTC. Its protein product is CASSGRLAGGGETQYF.

This clone turned up a few times. This rearrangement joins TRBV7-2 to TRBJ1-4, with 9 positions matching TRBD1. Germline CDR1 reads SGHTA; CDR2 reads FQGNSA. This CDR3 is built from 14 residues. Trimming removed 5 bases from V and 7 bases from J; junction bases left unmatched: 5. CDR3 in amino acids: CASSTGGAGEKLFF. The CDR3 DNA follows: TGTGCCAGCAGCACAGGGGGCGCAGGTGAAAAACTGTTTTTT. The variable domain in full, with the rest retrieved from reference TRBV7-2 and TRBJ1-4, is GAGVSQSPSNKVTEKGKDVELRCDPISGHTALYWYRQSLGQGLEFLIYFQGNSAPDKSGLPSDRFSAERTGGSVSTLTIQRTQQEDSAVYLCASSTGGAGEKLFFGSGTQLSVL.

This rearrangement joins TRBV27 to TRBJ2-6; a possible D gene is TRBD2 (6 bases). CDR3 size: 17 residues. V was cut by 5 bases and J by 2 bases, with 16 bases left in between. The V gene's germline CDR1 is MNHEY and CDR2 SMNVEV (reference sequence). The CDR3 sequence: CASSSRAGWTGANVLTF. The CDR3 nucleotides are TGTGCCAGCAGTAGCAGGGCGGGGTGGACTGGGGCCAACGTCCTGACTTTC.

This clone was detected only a few times. The rearrangement links TRBV4-1 to TRBJ1-4; 8 nucleotides match TRBD1. V trimming: 1 base; J trimming: 4 bases; junction bases outside the gene matches: 5. Germline V CDR1 and CDR2: MGHRA, YSYEKL. CDR3 length equals 16 residues. The CDR3 loop is CASSQGGQGNNEKLFF. CDR3 DNA sequence: TGCGCCAGCAGCCAAGGAGGACAGGGTAATAATGAAAAACTGTTTTTT.

The chain is built from TRBV15 and TRBJ2-5; D not certain. Per the germline V gene, CDR1 is LNHNV and CDR2 is YYDKDF (reference sequence). The CDR3 length is 13 residues. V lost 3 bases and J 2 bases, leaving 7 bases between the germline ends. The CDR3, as DNA: TGTGCCACCAGCAGCCTAGAGCAAGAGACCCAGTACTTC. Translated: CATSSLEQETQYF.

The chain links TRBV27 to TRBJ1-5; D not certain. The V gene lost 6 bases and the J gene lost 2 bases, with 8 bases spanning the gap. Germline CDR1 and CDR2: MNHEY and SMNVEV (reference sequence). This CDR3 region has 13 residues. The CDR3 DNA is TGTGCCAGCAGGAGGCGAGGCAATCAGCCCCAGCATTTT. Its protein product is CASRRRGNQPQHF.